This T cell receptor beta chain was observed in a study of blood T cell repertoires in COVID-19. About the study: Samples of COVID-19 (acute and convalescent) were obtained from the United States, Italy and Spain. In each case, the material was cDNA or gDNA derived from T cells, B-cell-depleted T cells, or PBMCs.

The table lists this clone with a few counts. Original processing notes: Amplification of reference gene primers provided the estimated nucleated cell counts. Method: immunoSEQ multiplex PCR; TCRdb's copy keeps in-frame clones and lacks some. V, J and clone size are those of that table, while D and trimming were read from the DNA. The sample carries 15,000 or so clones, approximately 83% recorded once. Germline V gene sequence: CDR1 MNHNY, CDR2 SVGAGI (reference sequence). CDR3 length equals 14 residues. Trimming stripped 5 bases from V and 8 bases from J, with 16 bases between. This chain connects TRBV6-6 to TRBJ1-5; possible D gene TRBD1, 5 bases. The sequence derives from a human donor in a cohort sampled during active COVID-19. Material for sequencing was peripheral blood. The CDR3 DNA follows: TGTGCCAGCAGTACCCCGGACACGGCGGAGCCCCAGCATTTT. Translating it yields CASSTPDTAEPQHF.